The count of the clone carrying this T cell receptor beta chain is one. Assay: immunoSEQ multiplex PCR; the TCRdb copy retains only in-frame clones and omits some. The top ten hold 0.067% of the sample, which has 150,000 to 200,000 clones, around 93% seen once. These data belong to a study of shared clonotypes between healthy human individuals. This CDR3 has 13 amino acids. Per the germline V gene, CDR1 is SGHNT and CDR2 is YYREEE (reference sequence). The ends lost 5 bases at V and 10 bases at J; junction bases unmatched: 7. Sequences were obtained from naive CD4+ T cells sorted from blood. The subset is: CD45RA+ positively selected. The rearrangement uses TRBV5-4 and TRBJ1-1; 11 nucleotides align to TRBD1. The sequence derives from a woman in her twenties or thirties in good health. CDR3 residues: CASSRGQGAPAFF. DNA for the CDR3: TGTGCCAGCAGTCGAGGACAGGGGGCACCAGCTTTCTTT.